This entry features one T cell receptor (beta chain) sequence. What it recognizes is unknown. This specimen belongs to a study of OX40 agonist ivuxolimab in advanced cancers. In the study overall: Participants could have had prior anti-PD-1, anti-PD-L1 or anti-CTLA-4 therapy, and less than 45% had some. General study points: Mean expanded clone counts were higher in CD8+ than CD4+ T cells.

This CDR3 has 15 residues. Trimming stripped 0 bases from V and 0 bases from J, with 9 bases between. Germline-derived CDR1 and CDR2 are SQVTM and ANQGSEA. Here immunoSEQ multiplex PCR was the method, and the copy in TCRdb shows in-frame clones only, minus some. The table includes about 26,000 clones, roughly four fifths detected once. It was autoimmune disease history or systemic immunosuppression that excluded patients. The sample consisted of CD4+ or CD8+ T cells sorted from blood, taken in a trial of the OX40 agonist ivuxolimab. The receptor comes from an adult with an advanced solid tumor such as melanoma, head and neck, liver or kidney cancer. The J gene is TRBJ1-3, the V gene TRBV29-1, with D hard to call. CDR3 coding DNA: TGCAGCGTTGAAGATCAGGTGGACTCTGGAAACACCATATATTTT. This codes for CSVEDQVDSGNTIYF.